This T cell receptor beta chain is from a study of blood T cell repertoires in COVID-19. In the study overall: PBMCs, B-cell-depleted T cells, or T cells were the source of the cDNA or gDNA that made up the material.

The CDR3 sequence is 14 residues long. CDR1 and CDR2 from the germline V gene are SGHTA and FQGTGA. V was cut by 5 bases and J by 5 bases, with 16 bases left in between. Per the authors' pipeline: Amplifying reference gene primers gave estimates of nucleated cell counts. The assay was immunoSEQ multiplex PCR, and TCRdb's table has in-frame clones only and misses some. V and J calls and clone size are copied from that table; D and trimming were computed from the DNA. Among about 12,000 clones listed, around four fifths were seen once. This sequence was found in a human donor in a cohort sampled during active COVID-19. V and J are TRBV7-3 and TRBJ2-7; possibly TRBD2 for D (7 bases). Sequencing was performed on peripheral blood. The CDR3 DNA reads TGTGCCAGCAGCCCGCGGGGGCAGGGTAACGAGCAGTACTTC. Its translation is CASSPRGQGNEQYF.